Given below is one TCR beta chain in context. The same CDR3 arises from other DNA sequences in this sample as well. This sample stems from a study of blood T cell repertoires in COVID-19. Study background: Sites across the United States, Italy and Spain contributed samples from acute and convalescent COVID-19. Sample material is recorded as cDNA or gDNA derived from T cells, B-cell-depleted T cells, or PBMCs.

The authors' processing: Amplification from reference gene primers served as the basis for estimated nucleated cell counts. Sequencing was performed with immunoSEQ multiplex PCR; in TCRdb, only in-frame clones are kept and a portion is missing. V, J and clone size derive from that table, while D and trimming were established from the DNA sequence. The sample includes some 210,000 clones, 89% seen only once; the top ten take around 6.9%. The CDR3 sequence is 14 residues long. The germline CDR1 and CDR2 sequences are SGHTA and FQGNSA. Losses at the gene ends were 3 bases for V and 5 bases for J; bases not matched to a gene: 6.

This receptor was identified in a man aged 55 to 69 who had recovered from COVID-19. The gene calls are TRBV7-2 and TRBJ2-5, with 7 bases aligning to TRBD2. Sample: peripheral blood. The CDR3 reads CASSFAGVRETQYF. The CDR3 region has the DNA TGTGCCAGCAGCTTCGCGGGGGTCCGGGAGACCCAGTACTTC.